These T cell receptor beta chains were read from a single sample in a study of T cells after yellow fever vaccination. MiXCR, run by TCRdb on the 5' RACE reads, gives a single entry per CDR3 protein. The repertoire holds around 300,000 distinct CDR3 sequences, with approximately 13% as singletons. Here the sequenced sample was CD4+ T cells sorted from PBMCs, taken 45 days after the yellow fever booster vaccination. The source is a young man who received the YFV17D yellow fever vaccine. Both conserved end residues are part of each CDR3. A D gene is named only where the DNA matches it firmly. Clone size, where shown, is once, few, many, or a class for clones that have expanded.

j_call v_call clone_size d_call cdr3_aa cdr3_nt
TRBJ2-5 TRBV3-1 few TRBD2 CASRTLAGGETQYF TGTGCCAGCAGGACCCTAGCGGGAGGCGAGACCCAGTACTTC
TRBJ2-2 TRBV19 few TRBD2 CASSIKPGLAAPGRTGELFF TGTGCCAGTAGTATAAAACCGGGACTAGCGGCCCCGGGTCGGACCGGGGAGCTGTTTTTT
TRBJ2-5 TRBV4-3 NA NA CASSQDYGHPTETQYF TGCGCCAGCAGCCAAGATTACGGGCATCCAACGGAGACCCAGTACTTC
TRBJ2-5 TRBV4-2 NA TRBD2 CASSQASGKETQYF TGTGCCAGCAGCCAGGCTAGCGGAAAAGAGACCCAGTACTTC
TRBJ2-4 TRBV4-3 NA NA CASSQVEGAKNIQYF TGCGCCAGCAGCCAAGTCGAGGGGGCCAAAAACATTCAGTACTTC
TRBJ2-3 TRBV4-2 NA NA CASSQEGGPTDTQYF TGTGCCAGCAGCCAAGAGGGCGGGCCGACAGATACGCAGTATTTT
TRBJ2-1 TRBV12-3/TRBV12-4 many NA CASSSRWGEGYNEQFF TGTGCCAGCAGCTCTCGGTGGGGTGAGGGGTACAATGAGCAGTTCTTC
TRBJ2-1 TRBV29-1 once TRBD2 CSVEVGRAYNEQFF TGCAGCGTTGAGGTCGGGAGGGCCTACAATGAGCAGTTCTTC
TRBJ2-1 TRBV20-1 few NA CSAERPPHNEQFF TGCAGTGCAGAGCGCCCACCACACAATGAGCAGTTCTTC
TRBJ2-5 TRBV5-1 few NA CASSMEGPRETQYF TGCGCCAGCAGCATGGAGGGCCCGAGAGAGACCCAGTACTTC
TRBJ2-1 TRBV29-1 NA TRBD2 CSVVPLAGGHNEQFF TGCAGCGTTGTACCACTAGCGGGAGGCCACAATGAGCAGTTCTTC
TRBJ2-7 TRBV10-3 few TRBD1 CAIAGTDSYEQYF TGTGCCATCGCCGGGACAGACTCCTACGAGCAGTACTTC
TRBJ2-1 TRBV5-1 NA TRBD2 CASSWGPGTSGYNEQFF TGCGCCAGCAGTTGGGGTCCCGGGACTAGCGGGTACAATGAGCAGTTCTTC
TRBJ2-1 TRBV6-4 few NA CASSDFPYNEQFF TGTGCCAGCAGCGACTTTCCCTACAATGAGCAGTTCTTC
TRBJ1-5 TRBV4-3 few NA CASSQDLNQPQHF TGCGCCAGCAGCCAAGATTTAAATCAGCCCCAGCATTTT
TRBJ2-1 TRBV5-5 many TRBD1 CASSLRGQGVYNEQFF TGTGCCAGCAGCTTGCGGGGACAGGGGGTATACAATGAGCAGTTCTTC
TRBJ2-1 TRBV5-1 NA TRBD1 CASSSWDRGSSASYNEQFF TGCGCCAGCAGCTCCTGGGACAGGGGATCGAGTGCCTCCTACAATGAGCAGTTCTTC
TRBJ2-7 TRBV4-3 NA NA CASSQVGTSYEQYF TGCGCCAGCAGCCAAGTAGGGACCTCCTACGAGCAGTACTTC
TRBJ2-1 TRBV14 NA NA CASSQRADHYNEQFF TGTGCCAGCAGCCAAAGAGCGGACCATTACAATGAGCAGTTCTTC
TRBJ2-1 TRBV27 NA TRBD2 CASSFSGGGRGVREQFF TGTGCCAGCAGTTTCTCTGGGGGCGGGAGGGGGGTTCGAGAGCAGTTCTTC
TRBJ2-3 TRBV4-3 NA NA CASSFSASTDTQYF TGCGCCAGCAGCTTCAGCGCCTCCACAGATACGCAGTATTTT
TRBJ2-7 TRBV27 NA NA CASSFGYRDEQYF TGTGCCAGCAGTTTCGGGTATCGCGACGAGCAGTACTTC
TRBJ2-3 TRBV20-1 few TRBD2 CSAGREALDTQYF TGCAGTGCTGGGCGGGAGGCGCTAGATACGCAGTATTTT
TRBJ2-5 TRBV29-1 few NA CSEGGPYQETQYF TGCAGCGAGGGGGGGCCGTACCAAGAGACCCAGTACTTC
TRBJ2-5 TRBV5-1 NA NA CASSPEQTKETQYF TGCGCCAGCAGCCCGGAACAGACAAAAGAGACCCAGTACTTC
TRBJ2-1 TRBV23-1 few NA CASTRGGAENEQFF TGCGCCAGCACCCGAGGGGGGGCAGAGAATGAGCAGTTCTTC
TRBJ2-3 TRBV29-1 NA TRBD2 CSVGRGGRAESDTQYF TGCAGCGTCGGCCGAGGAGGGAGGGCGGAGTCAGATACGCAGTATTTT
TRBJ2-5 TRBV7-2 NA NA CASSLALIVRGGTQYF TGTGCCAGCAGCTTAGCGCTAATAGTTAGGGGTGGGACCCAGTACTTC
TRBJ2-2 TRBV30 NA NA CAWSGWANTGELFF TGTGCCTGGAGTGGGTGGGCTAACACCGGGGAGCTGTTTTTT
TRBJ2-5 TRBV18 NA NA CASSPANQETQYF TGTGCCAGCTCACCGGCCAACCAAGAGACCCAGTACTTC
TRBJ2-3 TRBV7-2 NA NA CASKASIDTQYF TGTGCCAGCAAGGCTAGCATAGATACGCAGTATTTT
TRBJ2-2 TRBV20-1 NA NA CSADPSNTGELFF TGCAGTGCGGACCCCTCGAACACCGGGGAGCTGTTTTTT
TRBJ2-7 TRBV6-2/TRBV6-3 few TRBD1 CASTPGQSYEQYF TGTGCCAGCACCCCGGGACAGAGCTACGAGCAGTACTTC